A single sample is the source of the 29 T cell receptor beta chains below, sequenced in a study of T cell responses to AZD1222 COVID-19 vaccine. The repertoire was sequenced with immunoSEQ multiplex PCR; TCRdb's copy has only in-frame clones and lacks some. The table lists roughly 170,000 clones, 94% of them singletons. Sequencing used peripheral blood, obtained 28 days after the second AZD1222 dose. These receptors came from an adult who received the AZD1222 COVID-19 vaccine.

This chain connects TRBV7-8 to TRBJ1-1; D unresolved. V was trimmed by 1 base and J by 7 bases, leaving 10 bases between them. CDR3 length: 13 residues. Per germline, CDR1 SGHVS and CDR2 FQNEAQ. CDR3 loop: CASSLVMWDEAFF. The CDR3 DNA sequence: TGTGCCAGCAGCTTAGTTATGTGGGATGAAGCTTTCTTT. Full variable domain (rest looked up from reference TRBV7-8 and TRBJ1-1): GAGVSQSPRYKVAKRGQDVALRCDPISGHVSLFWYQQALGQGPEFLTYFQNEAQLDKSGLPSDRFFAERPEGSVSTLKIQRTQQEDSAVYLCASSLVMWDEAFFGQGTRLTVV.

The CDR3: CATRWDREVTEAFF. CDR3 in DNA: TGTGCCACCAGGTGGGACAGGGAGGTCACTGAAGCTTTCTTT. The genes are TRBV10-3 and TRBJ1-1; TRBD1 matches at 9 bases. The CDR3 contains 14 residues. V trimming: 10 bases; J trimming: 4 bases; junction bases outside the gene matches: 10. Germline-derived CDR1 and CDR2 are ENHRY and SYGVKD.

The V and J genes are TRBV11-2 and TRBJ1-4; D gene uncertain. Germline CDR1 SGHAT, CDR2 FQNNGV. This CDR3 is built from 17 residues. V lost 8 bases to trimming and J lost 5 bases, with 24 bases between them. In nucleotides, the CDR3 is TGTGCCAGCCCCCCTCCGATCTCTGGGCAGGACAATGAAAAACTGTTTTTT. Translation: CASPPPISGQDNEKLFF.

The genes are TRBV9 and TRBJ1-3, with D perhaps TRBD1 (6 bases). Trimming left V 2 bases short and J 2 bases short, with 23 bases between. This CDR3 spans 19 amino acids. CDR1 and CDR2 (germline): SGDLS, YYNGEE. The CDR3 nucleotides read TGTGCCAGCAGCGTCCGGGACATGAGTCTAATTGGGACTGGAAACACCATATATTTT. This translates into CASSVRDMSLIGTGNTIYF.

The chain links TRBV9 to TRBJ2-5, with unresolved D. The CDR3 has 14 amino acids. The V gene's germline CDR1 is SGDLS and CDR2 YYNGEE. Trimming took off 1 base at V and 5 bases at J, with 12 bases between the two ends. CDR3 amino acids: CASSVSGASETQYF. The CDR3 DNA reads TGTGCCAGCAGCGTATCAGGAGCGAGCGAGACCCAGTACTTC.

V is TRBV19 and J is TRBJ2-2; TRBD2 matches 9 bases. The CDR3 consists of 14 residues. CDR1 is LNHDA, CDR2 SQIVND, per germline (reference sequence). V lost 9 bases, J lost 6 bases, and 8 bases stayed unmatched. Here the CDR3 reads CASRGSGGSGELFF. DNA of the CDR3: TGTGCCAGCAGAGGTAGCGGGGGCTCCGGGGAGCTGTTTTTT. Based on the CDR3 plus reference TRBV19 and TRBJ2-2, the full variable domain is DGGITQSPKYLFRKEGQNVTLSCEQNLNHDAMYWYRQDPGQGLRLIYYSQIVNDFQKGDIAEGYSVSREKKESFPLTVTSAQKNPTAFYLCASRGSGGSGELFFGEGSRLTVL.

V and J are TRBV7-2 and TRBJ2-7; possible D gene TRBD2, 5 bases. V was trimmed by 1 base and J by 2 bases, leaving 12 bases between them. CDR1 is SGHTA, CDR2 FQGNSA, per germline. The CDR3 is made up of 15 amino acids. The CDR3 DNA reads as TGTGCCAGCAGCTTAGAGGCTAGCTCAACCTACGAGCAGTACTTC. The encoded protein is CASSLEASSTYEQYF.

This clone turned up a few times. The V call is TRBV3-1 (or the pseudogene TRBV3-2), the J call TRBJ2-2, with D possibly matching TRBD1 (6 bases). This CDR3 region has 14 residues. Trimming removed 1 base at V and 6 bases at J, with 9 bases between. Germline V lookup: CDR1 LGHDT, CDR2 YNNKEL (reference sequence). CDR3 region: CASSQVGQSGELFF. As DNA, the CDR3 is TGTGCCAGCAGCCAAGTAGGACAGTCCGGGGAGCTGTTTTTT.

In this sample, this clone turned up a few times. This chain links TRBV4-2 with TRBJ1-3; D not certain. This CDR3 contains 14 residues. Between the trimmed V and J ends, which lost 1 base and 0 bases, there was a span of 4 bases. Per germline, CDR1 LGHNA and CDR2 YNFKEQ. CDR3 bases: TGTGCCAGCAGCCAAGGTGCCTCTGGAAACACCATATATTTT. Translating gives CASSQGASGNTIYF.

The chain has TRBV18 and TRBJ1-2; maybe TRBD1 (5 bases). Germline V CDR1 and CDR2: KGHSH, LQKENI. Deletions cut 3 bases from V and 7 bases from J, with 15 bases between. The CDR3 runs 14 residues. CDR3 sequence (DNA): TGTGCCAGCTCACCCCAGGGAGGGGAATCTGGCTACACCTTC. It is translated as CASSPQGGESGYTF.

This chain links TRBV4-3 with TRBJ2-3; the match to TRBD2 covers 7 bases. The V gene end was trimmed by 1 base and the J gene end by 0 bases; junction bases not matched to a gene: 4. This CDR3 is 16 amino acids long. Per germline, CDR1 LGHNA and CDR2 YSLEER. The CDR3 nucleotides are TGCGCCAGCAGCCAAGGGCTAGCGGTTAGCACAGATACGCAGTATTTT. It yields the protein CASSQGLAVSTDTQYF.

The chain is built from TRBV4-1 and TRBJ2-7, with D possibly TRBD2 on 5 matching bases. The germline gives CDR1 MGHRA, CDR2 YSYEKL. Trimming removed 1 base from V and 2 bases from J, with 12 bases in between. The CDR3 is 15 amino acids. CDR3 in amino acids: CASSQASGDTYEQYF. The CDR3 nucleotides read TGCGCCAGCAGCCAAGCGAGCGGAGACACCTACGAGCAGTACTTC.

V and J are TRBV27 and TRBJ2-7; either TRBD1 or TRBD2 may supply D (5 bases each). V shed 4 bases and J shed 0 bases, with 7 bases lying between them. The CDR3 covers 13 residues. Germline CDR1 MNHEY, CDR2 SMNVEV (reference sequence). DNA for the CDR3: TGTGCCAGCAGTTACGGGGCCTCCTACGAGCAGTACTTC. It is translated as CASSYGASYEQYF.

This chain's CDR3 is CASSPTSGATDTQYF. The CDR3, as DNA: TGTGCCAGCAGCCCAACTAGCGGGGCCACAGATACGCAGTATTTT. The chain combines TRBV6-2 or TRBV6-3 with TRBJ2-3; 10 bases are a match to TRBD2. Germline CDR1 is MNHEY and CDR2 is SVGEGT. J gave up 2 bases and V 6 bases, and 5 bases lay outside the gene matches. The CDR3 sequence is 15 residues long.

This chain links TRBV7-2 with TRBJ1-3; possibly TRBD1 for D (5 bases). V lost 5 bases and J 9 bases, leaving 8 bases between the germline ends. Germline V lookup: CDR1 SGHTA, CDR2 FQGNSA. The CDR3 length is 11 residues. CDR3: CASSRRGTIYF. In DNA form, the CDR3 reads TGTGCCAGCAGCCGGAGGGGCACCATATATTTT.

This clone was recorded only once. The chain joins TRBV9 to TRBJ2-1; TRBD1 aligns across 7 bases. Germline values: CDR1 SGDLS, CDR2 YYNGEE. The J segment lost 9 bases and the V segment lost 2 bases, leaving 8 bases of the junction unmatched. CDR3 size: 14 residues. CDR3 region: CASSVDRAVGEQFF. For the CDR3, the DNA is TGTGCCAGCAGCGTCGACAGGGCAGTTGGTGAGCAGTTCTTC.

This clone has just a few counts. CDR3 region: CASSGHSGGRFF. In DNA form, the CDR3 reads TGTGCCAGCAGCGGACATAGCGGGGGCCGGTTCTTC. The chain combines TRBV7-8 with TRBJ2-1, with 9 bases matching TRBD2. The CDR3 contains 12 residues. CDR1 is SGHVS, CDR2 FQNEAQ, per germline. The trim removed 5 bases at V and 15 bases at J, leaving 8 bases unmatched.

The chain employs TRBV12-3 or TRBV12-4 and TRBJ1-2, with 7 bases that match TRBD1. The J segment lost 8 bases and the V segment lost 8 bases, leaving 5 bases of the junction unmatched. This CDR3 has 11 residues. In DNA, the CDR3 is TGTGCCAGCCGAACAGGGGACGGCTACACCTTC. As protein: CASRTGDGYTF.

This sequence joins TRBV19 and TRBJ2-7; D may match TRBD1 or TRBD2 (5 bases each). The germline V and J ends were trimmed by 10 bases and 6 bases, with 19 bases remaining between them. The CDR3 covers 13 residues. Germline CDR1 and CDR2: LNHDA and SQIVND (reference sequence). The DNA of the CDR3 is TGTGCCACAAGTCCCCTCGGGGCGCGCGAGCAGTACTTC. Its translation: CATSPLGAREQYF. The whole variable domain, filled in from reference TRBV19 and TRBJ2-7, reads DGGITQSPKYLFRKEGQNVTLSCEQNLNHDAMYWYRQDPGQGLRLIYYSQIVNDFQKGDIAEGYSVSREKKESFPLTVTSAQKNPTAFYLCATSPLGAREQYFGPGTRLTVT.

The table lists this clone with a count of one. CDR3 bases: TGTGCCTGGAGTGTACTACATGGGGGAGGGAATGGCTACACCTTC. This sequence encodes CAWSVLHGGGNGYTF. This chain uses TRBV30 with TRBJ1-2; TRBD1 might be the D (5 bases). Between the trimmed V and J ends, which lost 0 bases and 6 bases, there was a span of 17 bases. CDR3 length: 15 amino acids. The germline gives CDR1 GTSNPN, CDR2 SVGIG (reference sequence).

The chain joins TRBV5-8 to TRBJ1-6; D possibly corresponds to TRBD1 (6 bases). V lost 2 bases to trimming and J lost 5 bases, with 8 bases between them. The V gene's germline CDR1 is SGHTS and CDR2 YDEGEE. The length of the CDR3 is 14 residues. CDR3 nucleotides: TGTGCCAGCAGCTTTACAGGGAATAATTCACCCCTCCACTTT. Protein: CASSFTGNNSPLHF.

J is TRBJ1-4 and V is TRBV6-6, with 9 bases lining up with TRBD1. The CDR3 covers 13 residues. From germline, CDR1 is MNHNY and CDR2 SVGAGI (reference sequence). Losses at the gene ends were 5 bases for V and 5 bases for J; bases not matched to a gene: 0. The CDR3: CASSGQGNEKLFF. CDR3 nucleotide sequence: TGTGCCAGCAGTGGACAGGGGAATGAAAAACTGTTTTTT.

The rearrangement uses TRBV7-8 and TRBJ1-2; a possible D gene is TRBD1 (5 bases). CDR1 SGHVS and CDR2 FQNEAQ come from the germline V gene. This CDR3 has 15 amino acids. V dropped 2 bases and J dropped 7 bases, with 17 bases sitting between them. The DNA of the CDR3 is TGTGCCAGCAGCTTACGTCATATAGGGGAAGGTGGCTACACCTTC. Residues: CASSLRHIGEGGYTF.

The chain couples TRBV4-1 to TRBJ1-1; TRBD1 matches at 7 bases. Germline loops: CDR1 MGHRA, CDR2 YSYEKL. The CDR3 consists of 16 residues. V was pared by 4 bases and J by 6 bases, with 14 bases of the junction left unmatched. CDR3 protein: CASSLGTEGFVPEAFF. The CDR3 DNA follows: TGCGCCAGCAGCCTCGGGACAGAGGGTTTTGTTCCTGAAGCTTTCTTT.

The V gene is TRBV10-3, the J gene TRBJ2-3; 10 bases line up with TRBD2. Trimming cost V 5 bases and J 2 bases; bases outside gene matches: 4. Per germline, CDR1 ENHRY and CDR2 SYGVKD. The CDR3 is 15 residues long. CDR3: CAISKTSGTTDTQYF. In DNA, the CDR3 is TGTGCCATCAGTAAAACTAGCGGGACCACAGATACGCAGTATTTT.

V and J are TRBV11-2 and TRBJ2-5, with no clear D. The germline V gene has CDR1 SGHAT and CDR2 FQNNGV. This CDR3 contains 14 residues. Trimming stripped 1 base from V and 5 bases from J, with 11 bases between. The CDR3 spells CASSLGSGLETQYF. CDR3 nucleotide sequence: TGTGCCAGCAGCTTAGGTTCTGGGCTGGAGACCCAGTACTTC.

The CDR3 here is CASSTGRHEQYF. The CDR3 DNA sequence: TGTGCCAGCAGTACAGGGCGACACGAGCAGTACTTC. This chain links TRBV28 with TRBJ2-7, with D tentatively TRBD1 (6 bases). V was trimmed by 5 bases and J by 5 bases, leaving 10 bases between them. Germline V gene lookup returns CDR1 MDHEN and CDR2 SYDVKM. The CDR3 consists of 12 residues. Based on the CDR3 plus reference TRBV28 and TRBJ2-7, the full variable domain is DVKVTQSSRYLVKRTGEKVFLECVQDMDHENMFWYRQDPGLGLRLIYFSYDVKMKEKGDIPEGYSVSREKKERFSLILESASTNQTSMYLCASSTGRHEQYFGPGTRLTVT.

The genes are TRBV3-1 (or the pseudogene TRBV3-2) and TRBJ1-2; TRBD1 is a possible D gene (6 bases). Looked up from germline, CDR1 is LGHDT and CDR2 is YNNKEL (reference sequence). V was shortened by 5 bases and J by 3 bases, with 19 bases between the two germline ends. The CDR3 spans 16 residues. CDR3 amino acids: CASSSGGAEKYYGYTF. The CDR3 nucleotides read TGTGCCAGCAGCTCCGGGGGGGCCGAAAAATACTATGGCTACACCTTC.

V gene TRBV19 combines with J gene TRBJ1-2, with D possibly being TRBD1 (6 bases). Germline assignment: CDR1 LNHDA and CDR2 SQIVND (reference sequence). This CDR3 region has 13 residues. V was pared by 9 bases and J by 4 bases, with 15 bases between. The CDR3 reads CASWGGEGYGYTF. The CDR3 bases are TGTGCCAGCTGGGGGGGCGAGGGCTATGGCTACACCTTC.